The 5 T cell receptor beta chains below come from one sample, sequenced in a study of radiotherapy plus CTLA-4 blockade in lung cancer. Using immunoSEQ multiplex PCR, the repertoire was profiled, and TCRdb retains in-frame clones only, with some absent. Of 30,000 to 35,000 clones listed, roughly 70% are singletons. Sequences were derived from peripheral blood, sampled from a patient treated with radiotherapy plus ipilimumab. These receptors were collected from a human donor with non-small cell lung cancer who had stable disease on radiotherapy plus ipilimumab.

This chain links TRBV7-2 with TRBJ1-5, with 8 bases aligning to TRBD1. This CDR3 region has 15 residues. Germline assignment: CDR1 SGHTA and CDR2 FQGNSA. After removal of 5 bases from V and 6 bases from J, the junction contained 9 bases not matched to a gene. The CDR3 DNA reads TGTGCCAGCAGCGACAGGGGAAAGGGAGGTCAGCCCCAGCATTTT. It specifies CASSDRGKGGQPQHF. The entire variable domain, with the rest obtained from reference TRBV7-2 and TRBJ1-5, is as follows: GAGVSQSPSNKVTEKGKDVELRCDPISGHTALYWYRQSLGQGLEFLIYFQGNSAPDKSGLPSDRFSAERTGGSVSTLTIQRTQQEDSAVYLCASSDRGKGGQPQHFGDGTRLSIL.

The chain recombines TRBV25-1 with TRBJ2-6; D ambiguous. V shed 5 bases and J shed 2 bases, with 10 bases lying between them. Germline CDR1 reads MGHDK; CDR2 reads SYGVNS. This CDR3 is built from 15 residues. Here the CDR3 DNA reads TGTGCCAGCAGTAATCTGGGCGCTGGGGCCAACGTCCTGACTTTC. Translation: CASSNLGAGANVLTF.

V gene TRBV14 combines with J gene TRBJ2-7; D may be TRBD2 (5 bases). V lost 6 bases to trimming and J lost 4 bases, with 16 bases between them. Germline V gene data show CDR1 as SGHDN and CDR2 as FVKESK. The CDR3 runs to 14 residues. The CDR3 region has the DNA TGTGCCAGCAGGCCTAGCAAGCCTTCTTACGAGCAGTACTTC. Amino acid sequence: CASRPSKPSYEQYF.

The genes are TRBV6-6 and TRBJ2-7; TRBD1 agrees at 9 bases. The CDR3 extends over 13 amino acids. V shed 8 bases and J 3 bases; nucleotides not matched to a gene: 5. Per the germline V gene, CDR1 is MNHNY and CDR2 is SVGAGI (reference sequence). In DNA, the CDR3 is TGTGCCAGCCGGGACAGGGTGGGCTACGAGCAGTACTTC. Translated: CASRDRVGYEQYF.

The rearrangement uses TRBV5-1 and TRBJ2-7, with D uncertain. The CDR3 totals 13 residues. Germline V gene sequence: CDR1 SGHRS, CDR2 YFSETQ. Trimming removed 0 bases from V and 4 bases from J, with 8 bases in between. The DNA of the CDR3 is TGCGCCAGCAGCTTGGCCTCGGTTTACGAGCAGTACTTC. Its translation is CASSLASVYEQYF.